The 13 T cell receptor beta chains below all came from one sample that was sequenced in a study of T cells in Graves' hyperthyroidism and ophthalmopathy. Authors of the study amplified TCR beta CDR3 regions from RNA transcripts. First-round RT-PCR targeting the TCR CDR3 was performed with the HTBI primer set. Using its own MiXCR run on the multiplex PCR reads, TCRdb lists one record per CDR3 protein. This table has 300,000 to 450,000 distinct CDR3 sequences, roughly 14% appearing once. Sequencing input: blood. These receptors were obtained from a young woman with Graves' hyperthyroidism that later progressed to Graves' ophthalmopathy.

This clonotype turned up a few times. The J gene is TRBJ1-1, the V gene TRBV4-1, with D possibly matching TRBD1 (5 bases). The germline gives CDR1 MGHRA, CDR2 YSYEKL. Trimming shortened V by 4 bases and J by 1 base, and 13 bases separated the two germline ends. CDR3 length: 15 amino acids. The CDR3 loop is CASSLIRAGNTEAFF. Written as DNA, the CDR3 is TGCGCCAGCAGCCTAATCAGGGCGGGGAACACTGAAGCTTTCTTT.

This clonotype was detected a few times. CDR3 DNA sequence: TGTGCCACCAGTGATTGGGGTGAGACCCAGTACTTC. It encodes CATSDWGETQYF. The V and J genes are TRBV24-1 and TRBJ2-5; D is unclear. The CDR3 loop spans 12 amino acids. V was trimmed by 2 bases and J by 5 bases, leaving 5 bases between them. Germline V CDR1 and CDR2: KGHDR, SFDVKD.

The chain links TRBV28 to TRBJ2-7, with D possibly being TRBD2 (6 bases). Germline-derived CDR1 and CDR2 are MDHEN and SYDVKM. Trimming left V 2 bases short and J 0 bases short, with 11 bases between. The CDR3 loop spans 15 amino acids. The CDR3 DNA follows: TGTGCCAGCAGTTTAAGCCCGGGAGCCTCCTACGAGCAGTACTTC. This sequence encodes CASSLSPGASYEQYF.

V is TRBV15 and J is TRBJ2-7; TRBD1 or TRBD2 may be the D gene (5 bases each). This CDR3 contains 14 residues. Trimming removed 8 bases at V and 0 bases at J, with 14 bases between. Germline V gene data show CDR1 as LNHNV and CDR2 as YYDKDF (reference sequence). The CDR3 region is CATGFPGTSYEQYF. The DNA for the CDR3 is TGTGCCACCGGATTTCCTGGGACCTCCTACGAGCAGTACTTC.

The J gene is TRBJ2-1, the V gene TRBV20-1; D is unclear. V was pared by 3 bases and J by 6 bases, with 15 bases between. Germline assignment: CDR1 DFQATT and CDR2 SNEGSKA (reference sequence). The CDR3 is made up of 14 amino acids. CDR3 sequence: CSASASLALNEQFF. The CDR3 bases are TGCAGTGCTAGTGCGTCATTGGCCCTCAATGAGCAGTTCTTC.

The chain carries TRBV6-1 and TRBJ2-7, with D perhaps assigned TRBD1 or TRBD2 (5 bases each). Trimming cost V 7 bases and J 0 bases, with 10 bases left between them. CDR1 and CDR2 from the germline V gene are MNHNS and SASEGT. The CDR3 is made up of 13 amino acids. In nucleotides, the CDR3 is TGTGCCAGCAATCAGGGAGTCTCCTACGAGCAGTACTTC. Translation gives CASNQGVSYEQYF.

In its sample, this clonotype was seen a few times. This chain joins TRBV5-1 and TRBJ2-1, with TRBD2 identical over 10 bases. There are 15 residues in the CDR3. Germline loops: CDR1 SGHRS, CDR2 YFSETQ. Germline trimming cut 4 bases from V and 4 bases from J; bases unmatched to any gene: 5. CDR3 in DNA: TGCGCCAGCAGCACCGGACTAGCGGCATACAATGAGCAGTTCTTC. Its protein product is CASSTGLAAYNEQFF.

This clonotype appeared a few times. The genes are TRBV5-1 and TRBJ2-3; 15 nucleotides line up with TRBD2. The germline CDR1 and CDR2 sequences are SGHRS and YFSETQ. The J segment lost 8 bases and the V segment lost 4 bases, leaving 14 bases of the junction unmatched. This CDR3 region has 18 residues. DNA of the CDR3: TGCGCCAGCAGCACCGGACTAGCGGGAGGGGGGGGGCCAGCTACGCAGTATTTT. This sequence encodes CASSTGLAGGGGPATQYF.

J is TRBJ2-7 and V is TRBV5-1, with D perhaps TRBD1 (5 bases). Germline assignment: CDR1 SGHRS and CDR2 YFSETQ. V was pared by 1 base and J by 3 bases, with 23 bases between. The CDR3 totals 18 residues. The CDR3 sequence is CASSLYGQTVVGDYEQYF. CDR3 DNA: TGCGCCAGCAGCTTGTACGGGCAGACAGTAGTTGGGGACTACGAGCAGTACTTC.

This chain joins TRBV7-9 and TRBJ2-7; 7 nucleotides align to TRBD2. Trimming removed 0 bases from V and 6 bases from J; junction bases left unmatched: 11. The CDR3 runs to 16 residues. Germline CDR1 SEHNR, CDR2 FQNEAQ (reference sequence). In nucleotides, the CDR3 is TGTGCCAGCAGCTTAGCGCGGGGGACCTTAGAATTCGAGCAGTACTTC. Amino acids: CASSLARGTLEFEQYF.

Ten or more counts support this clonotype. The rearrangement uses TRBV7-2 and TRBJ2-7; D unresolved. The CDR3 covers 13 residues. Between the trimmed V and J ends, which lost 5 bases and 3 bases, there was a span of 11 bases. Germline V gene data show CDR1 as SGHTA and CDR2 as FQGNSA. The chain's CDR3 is CASSVGPDYEQYF. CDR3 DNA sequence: TGTGCCAGCAGCGTGGGCCCGGACTACGAGCAGTACTTC. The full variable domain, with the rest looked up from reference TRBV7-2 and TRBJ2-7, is GAGVSQSPSNKVTEKGKDVELRCDPISGHTALYWYRQSLGQGLEFLIYFQGNSAPDKSGLPSDRFSAERTGGSVSTLTIQRTQQEDSAVYLCASSVGPDYEQYFGPGTRLTVT.

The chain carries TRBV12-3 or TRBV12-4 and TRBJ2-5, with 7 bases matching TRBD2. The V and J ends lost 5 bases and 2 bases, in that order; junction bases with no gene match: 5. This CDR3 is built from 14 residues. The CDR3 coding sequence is TGTGCCAGCAGTCAACGACTAGCTCAAGAGACCCAGTACTTC. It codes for CASSQRLAQETQYF.

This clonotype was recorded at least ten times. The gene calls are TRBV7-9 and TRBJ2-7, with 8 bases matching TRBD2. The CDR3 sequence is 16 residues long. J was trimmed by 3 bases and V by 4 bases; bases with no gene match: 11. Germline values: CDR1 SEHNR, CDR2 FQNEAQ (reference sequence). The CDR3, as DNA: TGTGCCAGCAGCTCCACTAAAGCGGGGGAAGGCTACGAGCAGTACTTC. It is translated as CASSSTKAGEGYEQYF.